This TCR beta chain was profiled in a study of T cell responses to AZD1222 COVID-19 vaccine. Study-level results: Across spike, vaccine-associated CD4 TCRs were found, dominant at 160-218 and 743-854.

For this clone: The antigen remains unidentified.

Clones were read by immunoSEQ multiplex PCR, and TCRdb kept only the in-frame ones, dropping some. This sample has tens of thousands of clones; approximately 89% occur once, and the top ten carry about 5%. The CDR3 has 17 amino acids. The V gene lost 0 bases and the J gene lost 3 bases, with 17 bases spanning the gap. Looked up from germline, CDR1 is SNHLY and CDR2 is FYNNEI. This clonotype was obtained from an adult who received the AZD1222 COVID-19 vaccine. The chain recombines TRBV2 with TRBJ1-2; unclear D gene. The sample here was peripheral blood, taken 28 days after the second AZD1222 dose. As DNA, the CDR3 is TGTGCCAGCAGTGAAGCGCTTATGACGGGGTTCGACTATGGCTACACCTTC. This encodes CASSEALMTGFDYGYTF.